This T cell receptor beta chain was sequenced for a study of blood T cell repertoires in COVID-19. Looking at the study overall: Samples representing acute and convalescent COVID-19 were sourced from the United States, Italy and Spain.

The CDR3 consists of 14 residues. Germline V gene sequence: CDR1 SEHNR, CDR2 FQNEAQ (reference sequence). V was trimmed by 4 bases and J by 6 bases, leaving 13 bases between them. The method was immunoSEQ multiplex PCR; TCRdb's version includes in-frame clones alone and lacks a portion of them. This table holds under 45,000 clones, under 90% found once. The chain is built from TRBV7-9 and TRBJ1-3, with a tentative D call TRBD1 (6 bases). The source material was peripheral blood. The TCR originated in a human donor in a cohort sampled during active COVID-19. Written as DNA, the CDR3 is TGTGCCAGCAGCTCGCTCCGGGACATAAACACCATATATTTT. Protein sequence: CASSSLRDINTIYF. Full variable domain (missing parts from reference TRBV7-9 and TRBJ1-3): DTGVSQNPRHKITKRGQNVTFRCDPISEHNRLYWYRQTLGQGPEFLTYFQNEAQLEKSRLLSDRFSAERPKGSFSTLEIQRTEQGDSAMYLCASSSLRDINTIYFGEGSWLTVV.